A selection of T cell receptor beta chains follows, all from one sample in a study of immune evolution from preneoplasia to lung adenocarcinoma. This table comes from immunoSEQ multiplex PCR, and its TCRdb copy is limited to in-frame clones, with some not included. The sample holds tens of thousands of clones, roughly four fifths seen once. Sequencing was carried out using FFPE invasive lung adenocarcinoma tissue. Receptors originate from a person in their 60s with lung adenocarcinoma. Both conserved end residues are part of each CDR3. Each record gives: D gene, J gene, V gene, clone size, CDR3 protein, CDR3 DNA. D genes are given only for firm matches. Clone size is not always given. Where it is, it says once, few, many or a class for expanded clones.

d_call: NA; j_call: TRBJ2-2; v_call: TRBV6-5; clone_size: NA; cdr3_aa: CASRTDRNTGELFF; cdr3_nt: TGTGCCAGCAGAACCGACAGGAACACCGGGGAGCTGTTTTTT
d_call: TRBD1; j_call: TRBJ2-3; v_call: TRBV14; clone_size: NA; cdr3_aa: CASSQLDRNTQYF; cdr3_nt: TGTGCCAGCAGCCAGCTGGACAGGAATACGCAGTATTTT
d_call: TRBD2; j_call: TRBJ2-4; v_call: TRBV6-1; clone_size: once; cdr3_aa: CASSSGTSGTDIQYF; cdr3_nt: TGTGCCAGCAGTTCCGGGACTAGCGGGACGGACATTCAGTACTTC
d_call: NA; j_call: TRBJ2-6; v_call: TRBV5-4; clone_size: medium-sized; cdr3_aa: CASSFGGTGANVLTF; cdr3_nt: TGTGCCAGCAGCTTTGGTGGAACTGGGGCCAACGTCCTGACTTTC
d_call: TRBD2; j_call: TRBJ2-1; v_call: TRBV19; clone_size: NA; cdr3_aa: CASSIPGLAGVNEQFF; cdr3_nt: TGTGCCAGTAGTATTCCGGGACTAGCGGGAGTTAATGAGCAGTTCTTC
d_call: NA; j_call: TRBJ2-3; v_call: TRBV15; clone_size: once; cdr3_aa: CATSRGVGSSTDTQYF; cdr3_nt: TGTGCCACCAGCAGAGGTGTCGGTTCTAGCACAGATACGCAGTATTTT
d_call: NA; j_call: TRBJ2-7; v_call: TRBV29-1; clone_size: medium-sized; cdr3_aa: CSVDRQGGEQYF; cdr3_nt: TGCAGCGTTGACAGGCAGGGAGGCGAGCAGTACTTC
d_call: TRBD2; j_call: TRBJ2-7; v_call: TRBV5-1; clone_size: NA; cdr3_aa: CASSFREGYEQYF; cdr3_nt: TGCGCCAGCAGCTTCCGGGAGGGTTACGAGCAGTACTTC
d_call: NA; j_call: TRBJ1-4; v_call: TRBV18; clone_size: NA; cdr3_aa: CASSPSWGAAVEEKLFF; cdr3_nt: TGTGCCAGCTCACCAAGCTGGGGGGCGGCAGTAGAGGAAAAACTGTTTTTT
d_call: NA; j_call: TRBJ2-7; v_call: TRBV2; clone_size: NA; cdr3_aa: CASISGTIYEQYF; cdr3_nt: TGTGCCAGCATATCGGGCACGATCTACGAGCAGTACTTC
d_call: NA; j_call: TRBJ2-3; v_call: TRBV5-1; clone_size: NA; cdr3_aa: CASSLVGGLVGDTQYF; cdr3_nt: TGCGCCAGCAGCTTGGTAGGCGGACTGGTCGGAGATACGCAGTATTTT
d_call: NA; j_call: TRBJ1-2; v_call: TRBV30; clone_size: NA; cdr3_aa: CAWFAPGTVRGYTF; cdr3_nt: TGTGCCTGGTTCGCTCCCGGGACGGTACGAGGCTACACCTTC
d_call: NA; j_call: TRBJ2-1; v_call: TRBV30; clone_size: NA; cdr3_aa: CAWSVDFAGFNEQFF; cdr3_nt: TGTGCCTGGAGTGTAGATTTTGCGGGATTCAATGAGCAGTTCTTC
d_call: NA; j_call: TRBJ1-2; v_call: TRBV11-2; clone_size: NA; cdr3_aa: CASSLAQNPNYGYTF; cdr3_nt: TGTGCCAGCAGCTTAGCCCAGAACCCTAACTATGGCTACACCTTC
d_call: NA; j_call: TRBJ1-2; v_call: TRBV30; clone_size: NA; cdr3_aa: CASRGGGPGYTF; cdr3_nt: TGTGCCTCACGCGGAGGGGGTCCAGGCTACACCTTC
d_call: NA; j_call: TRBJ2-5; v_call: TRBV7-2; clone_size: NA; cdr3_aa: CASSLDKQETQYF; cdr3_nt: TGTGCCAGCAGCTTAGACAAGCAAGAGACCCAGTACTTC
d_call: TRBD2; j_call: TRBJ2-7; v_call: TRBV10-2; clone_size: NA; cdr3_aa: CASRTLAGGLYEQYF; cdr3_nt: TGCGCCAGCAGAACACTAGCGGGAGGGCTGTACGAGCAGTACTTC
d_call: NA; j_call: TRBJ1-2; v_call: TRBV5-1; clone_size: NA; cdr3_aa: CASRNLQGLYGYTF; cdr3_nt: TGCGCCAGCAGGAACCTCCAGGGGCTCTATGGCTACACCTTC
d_call: NA; j_call: TRBJ2-2; v_call: TRBV5-1; clone_size: few; cdr3_aa: CASSFTASANTGELFF; cdr3_nt: TGCGCCAGCAGTTTTACAGCGTCCGCGAACACCGGGGAGCTGTTTTTT
d_call: NA; j_call: TRBJ2-1; v_call: TRBV6-5; clone_size: medium-sized; cdr3_aa: CASSYRGSLFYNEQFF; cdr3_nt: TGTGCCAGCAGTTACAGGGGGAGTCTATTCTACAATGAGCAGTTCTTC
d_call: NA; j_call: TRBJ2-7; v_call: TRBV11-2; clone_size: few; cdr3_aa: CASSLDTGWIEQYF; cdr3_nt: TGTGCCAGCAGCTTAGATACGGGATGGATCGAGCAGTACTTC
d_call: NA; j_call: TRBJ2-3; v_call: TRBV10-3; clone_size: NA; cdr3_aa: CATEGGTGTDTQYF; cdr3_nt: TGTGCCACCGAAGGGGGGACGGGCACAGATACGCAGTATTTT
d_call: TRBD2; j_call: TRBJ2-1; v_call: TRBV25-1; clone_size: NA; cdr3_aa: CASARLADNEQFF; cdr3_nt: TGTGCCAGCGCTCGACTAGCGGATAATGAGCAGTTCTTC
d_call: TRBD1; j_call: TRBJ2-7; v_call: TRBV6-5; clone_size: NA; cdr3_aa: CASRPGTGLSYEQYF; cdr3_nt: TGTGCCAGCAGGCCCGGGACAGGCCTCTCCTACGAGCAGTACTTC
d_call: NA; j_call: TRBJ1-1; v_call: TRBV27; clone_size: NA; cdr3_aa: CASSLSWNTEAFF; cdr3_nt: TGTGCCAGCAGTTTATCGTGGAACACTGAAGCTTTCTTT
d_call: NA; j_call: TRBJ1-2; v_call: TRBV2; clone_size: NA; cdr3_aa: CASMRTNNYGYTF; cdr3_nt: TGTGCCAGCATGAGAACGAACAACTATGGCTACACCTTC
d_call: TRBD2; j_call: TRBJ2-3; v_call: TRBV6-4; clone_size: NA; cdr3_aa: CASSDLAGGTTDTQYF; cdr3_nt: TGTGCCAGCAGTGACTTAGCGGGAGGGACCACAGATACGCAGTATTTT
d_call: TRBD2; j_call: TRBJ2-7; v_call: TRBV7-2; clone_size: NA; cdr3_aa: CASSHSGRALYEQYF; cdr3_nt: TGTGCCAGCAGCCATAGCGGGAGGGCCTTGTACGAGCAGTACTTC
d_call: TRBD1; j_call: TRBJ2-5; v_call: TRBV6-4; clone_size: NA; cdr3_aa: CASSIGQGETQYF; cdr3_nt: TGTGCCAGCAGCATAGGACAGGGAGAGACCCAGTACTTC